This TCR beta chain appears in the sequencing data of a study of blood T cell repertoires in COVID-19. Some clones are missing from TCRdb's copy, which holds only in-frame ones; the method was immunoSEQ multiplex PCR. The table lists some 350,000 clones, roughly 90% of them singletons. Trimming cost V 8 bases and J 0 bases; bases outside gene matches: 13. The CDR3 extends over 17 amino acids. Germline V gene data show CDR1 as SNHLY and CDR2 as FYNNEI. The sample consisted of peripheral blood. This receptor was identified in a woman under 40 with COVID-19, enrolled during active disease. This chain links TRBV2 with TRBJ1-5; 7 nucleotides align to TRBD1. Here the CDR3 reads CASLRDSLTISNQPQHF. CDR3 coding DNA: TGTGCCAGCCTCCGGGACAGCCTCACAATTAGCAATCAGCCCCAGCATTTT. Full variable domain (outside the CDR3, taken from reference TRBV2 and TRBJ1-5): EPEVTQTPSHQVTQMGQEVILRCVPISNHLYFYWYRQILGQKVEFLVSFYNNEISEKSEIFDDQFSVERPDGSNFTLKIRSTKLEDSAMYFCASLRDSLTISNQPQHFGDGTRLSIL.